The clone carrying this T cell receptor beta chain was seen ten or more times. The antigen is undetermined. These data come from a study of T cells in Graves' hyperthyroidism and ophthalmopathy. Study observations and caveats: Before onset, ophthalmopathy was predicted by the model a median approximately 6.5 months earlier. From stable hyperthyroidism, ophthalmopathy was set apart by a 13 V-J model.

RNA transcripts served as the template for amplifying TCR beta CDR3 regions. The primer set for the first-round RT-PCR of the TCR CDR3 was HTBI. TCRdb reanalysed the multiplex PCR reads using MiXCR and keeps one entry per CDR3 protein. The sample has 300,000 to 450,000 distinct CDR3 sequences; approximately 14% are singletons. The sample, blood from the first hyperthyroidism diagnosis, precedes any ophthalmopathy symptoms. V lost 6 bases to trimming and J lost 2 bases; unmatched junction nucleotides: 14. Germline V gives CDR1 DFQATT, CDR2 SNEGSKA (reference sequence). The CDR3 has 16 amino acids. Input material: blood. The chain combines TRBV20-1 with TRBJ2-7, with 9 bases aligning to TRBD2. The clonotype was recovered from a young woman with Graves' hyperthyroidism that later progressed to Graves' ophthalmopathy. The CDR3 nucleotides are TGCAGTGCAAGCCCCGGGAGCGGGAGGCCAACCTACGAGCAGTACTTC. The encoded protein is CSASPGSGRPTYEQYF.